The next 31 T cell receptor beta chains were all read from a single sample in a study of shared T cell receptors in the human thymus (dated by TCRdb to about 2021). The receptor library was made with the immunoSEQ multiplex PCR assay. TCRdb retrieved this table from immuneACCESS and kept in-frame rearrangements only. Not all clones are present; in checked studies, unresolved V genes account for under half, and no reason is known for the remainder. The table for this sample lists approximately 760,000 clones; 80% to 90% of them were counted only once. 0.0095% to 0.013% of the sample is taken by the ten largest. These data were also filed under a second study, of human thymus T cells.

The specimen sequenced was thymocytes. The receptors stem from a girl under three years old with a congenital heart defect. Donor details come from another sample of the same person, matched by shared clones.

J is TRBJ2-3 and V is TRBV25-1; 8 bases fit TRBD2. The junction had 4 bases not matched to a gene; V was cut back by 3 bases and J by 5 bases. Germline CDR1 and CDR2: MGHDK and SYGVNS. The CDR3 extends over 14 amino acids. The CDR3 sequence is CASSELRGGDTQYF. The CDR3, as DNA: TGTGCCAGCAGTGAGTTACGGGGGGGAGATACGCAGTATTTT.

The table lists this clone with a count of one. The chain joins TRBV9 to TRBJ1-6, with unresolved D. This CDR3 is built from 16 residues. CDR1 and CDR2 (germline): SGDLS, YYNGEE. Trimming took off 0 bases at V and 4 bases at J, with 11 bases between the two ends. CDR3 in DNA: TGTGCCAGCAGCGTAGGGCCGGACTTATATAATTCACCCCTCCACTTT. This sequence encodes CASSVGPDLYNSPLHF.

The V call is TRBV7-9, the J call TRBJ1-2; D not resolved. Germline loops: CDR1 SEHNR, CDR2 FQNEAQ (reference sequence). V lost 0 bases and J 9 bases, leaving 20 bases between the germline ends. The CDR3 is 16 amino acids. CDR3 amino acids: CASSLAVADSANCYTF. The CDR3 DNA reads TGTGCCAGCAGCTTAGCGGTAGCGGACTCAGCTAATTGCTACACCTTC.

The genes are TRBV6-5 and TRBJ1-6, with D maybe TRBD1 (5 bases). Germline V lookup: CDR1 MNHEY, CDR2 SVGAGI. This CDR3 contains 14 residues. V dropped 6 bases and J dropped 8 bases, with 14 bases sitting between them. In nucleotides, the CDR3 is TGTGCCAGCAGGTTCGGGACTGCCGATTCACCCCTCCACTTT. Translating gives CASRFGTADSPLHF.

The J gene is TRBJ2-7, the V gene TRBV14; D might be TRBD2 (5 bases). CDR1 is SGHDN and CDR2 is FVKESK in the germline V gene. The germline V and J ends were trimmed by 0 bases and 3 bases, with 12 bases remaining between them. CDR3 length: 15 amino acids. The CDR3 reads CASSQEAAVDYEQYF. In DNA, the CDR3 is TGTGCCAGCAGCCAAGAAGCGGCAGTTGACTACGAGCAGTACTTC.

The rearrangement joins TRBV9 to TRBJ2-3; TRBD2 matches at 13 bases. CDR3 length: 18 residues. The J segment lost 4 bases and the V segment lost 5 bases, leaving 13 bases of the junction unmatched. In germline, CDR1 is SGDLS, CDR2 YYNGEE. The CDR3: CASRCLGLAGDQPDTQYF. CDR3 bases: TGTGCCAGCAGGTGCCTCGGACTAGCGGGGGATCAGCCAGATACGCAGTATTTT.

The chain employs TRBV4-3 and TRBJ1-6; 10 positions agree with TRBD1. The CDR3 runs to 17 residues. Germline assignment: CDR1 LGHNA and CDR2 YSLEER. J gave up 8 bases and V 4 bases, and 11 bases lay outside the gene matches. The CDR3 DNA follows: TGCGCCAGCAGCCCCCTATTCCCCGGGACAGGGGATTCACCCCTCCACTTT. Its protein is CASSPLFPGTGDSPLHF.

This clone was observed a few times. The V call is TRBV27, the J call TRBJ1-4, with 9 positions matching TRBD1. This CDR3 contains 16 residues. Germline CDR1 MNHEY, CDR2 SMNVEV (reference sequence). Trimming cost V 6 bases and J 11 bases; bases outside gene matches: 16. The CDR3 nucleotides are TGTGCCAGCAGCGGAAGGGGACAGGGTGGGAGGTCGAAACTGTTTTTT. It yields the protein CASSGRGQGGRSKLFF.

This clone was recorded only once. V usage is TRBV5-6 and J usage is TRBJ1-1; no definite D call. CDR1 and CDR2 from the germline V gene are SGHDT and YYEEEE. The length of the CDR3 is 14 residues. V lost 8 bases and J lost 2, with 16 bases in between. The CDR3 region is CASCVREPNTEAFF. The DNA of the CDR3 is TGTGCCAGTTGTGTAAGAGAGCCTAACACTGAAGCTTTCTTT.

This clone was seen a handful of times. At one boundary the junction diverges from the germline segment, which might be a read error. The rearrangement uses TRBV7-6 and TRBJ1-1; TRBD1 aligns across 8 bases. The germline gives CDR1 SGHVS, CDR2 FNYEAQ. CDR3 length equals 17 residues. The CDR3 DNA sequence: TGTGCCAGCAGCTCGATCAGGGGGCGCTTAGAGAACGCTGAAGCTTTCTTT. This sequence encodes CASSSIRGRLENAEAFF.

This chain connects TRBV12-5 to TRBJ1-2; 10 positions agree with TRBD1. CDR3 size: 19 residues. Germline V gene sequence: CDR1 LGHNT, CDR2 FRNRAP. V shed 0 bases, J shed 6 bases, and the junction held 16 bases outside the gene matches. The CDR3 protein is CASGLVERGTGDDWNGYTF. The CDR3 coding sequence is TGTGCTAGTGGTTTGGTAGAGCGAGGGACAGGGGATGATTGGAATGGCTACACCTTC.

This clone was seen just once. The rearrangement uses TRBV10-1 and TRBJ2-7; TRBD1 might be the D (5 bases). V was shortened by 3 bases and J by 5 bases, with 11 bases between the two germline ends. Per germline, CDR1 WNHNN and CDR2 SYGVQD (reference sequence). The CDR3 extends over 13 amino acids. The CDR3 DNA sequence: TGCGCCAGCAGTGAACCGGGCAGGGACGAGCAGTACTTC. Amino acids: CASSEPGRDEQYF.

This chain links TRBV5-4 with TRBJ1-2, with D uncertain. Per the germline V gene, CDR1 is SGHNT and CDR2 is YYREEE (reference sequence). The CDR3 is 16 residues long. V shed 4 bases and J shed 1 base, with 17 bases lying between them. The CDR3 here is CASSTEWMRDNYGYTF. For the CDR3, the DNA is TGTGCCAGCAGCACCGAATGGATGAGGGATAACTATGGCTACACCTTC.

This clone was seen more than once but under ten times. The chain recombines TRBV18 with TRBJ2-1; TRBD2 matches 15 bases. Germline V gives CDR1 KGHSH, CDR2 LQKENI. CDR3 length: 16 amino acids. The V gene end was trimmed by 4 bases and the J gene end by 6 bases; junction bases not matched to a gene: 4. The CDR3 reads CASSRGTSGGLNEQFF. CDR3 nucleotide sequence: TGTGCCAGCTCACGAGGGACTAGCGGGGGGCTCAATGAGCAGTTCTTC.

The J gene is TRBJ2-2, the V gene TRBV27, with 9 bases lining up with TRBD1. V dropped 8 bases and J dropped 4; count of bases not matched to a gene: 23. Germline loops: CDR1 MNHEY, CDR2 SMNVEV (reference sequence). The CDR3 spans 20 residues. CDR3 sequence: CASGSGTGSGARGRTGELFF. In nucleotides, the CDR3 is TGTGCCAGCGGCTCCGGGACAGGGAGTGGGGCGAGAGGACGCACCGGGGAGCTGTTTTTT.

This rearrangement joins TRBV27 to TRBJ1-3; unclear D gene. Germline CDR1 is MNHEY and CDR2 is SMNVEV (reference sequence). The V gene lost 4 bases and the J gene lost 2 bases, with 9 bases spanning the gap. The CDR3 runs to 14 residues. CDR3 residues: CASSYARAGNTIYF. CDR3 DNA: TGTGCCAGCAGTTACGCGAGGGCTGGAAACACCATATATTTT.

The gene calls are TRBV14 and TRBJ1-4; D gene ambiguous. V was trimmed by 1 base and J by 3 bases, leaving 6 bases between them. Per the germline V gene, CDR1 is SGHDN and CDR2 is FVKESK. This CDR3 comprises 14 residues. CDR3 sequence: CASSQGIANEKLFF. The CDR3 DNA follows: TGTGCCAGCAGCCAAGGAATAGCTAATGAAAAACTGTTTTTT.

V gene TRBV27 combines with J gene TRBJ2-7; 8 nucleotides line up with TRBD2. V shed 4 bases, J shed 0 bases, and the junction held 11 bases outside the gene matches. Germline CDR1 MNHEY, CDR2 SMNVEV (reference sequence). The CDR3 totals 17 residues. CDR3 in DNA: TGTGCCAGCAGTTCCCGGACTAGCAGGGCCCTCTCCTACGAGCAGTACTTC. As protein: CASSSRTSRALSYEQYF.

This clone has more than one count but fewer than ten. V gene TRBV7-6 combines with J gene TRBJ1-1, with D maybe TRBD1 (6 bases). CDR1 SGHVS and CDR2 FNYEAQ come from the germline V gene. CDR3 size: 14 residues. Deletions cut 5 bases from V and 7 bases from J, with 17 bases between. The CDR3 DNA reads as TGTGCCAGCAGCCACCACAGGGAGGGGGATGAAGCTTTCTTT. Translation gives CASSHHREGDEAFF.

The rearrangement uses TRBV4-1 and TRBJ2-5; D call uncertain. The DNA end is a closer match to TRBJ2-7, so the J assignment may be wrong. The CDR3 sequence is 17 residues long. Germline CDR1 is MGHRA and CDR2 is YSYEKL. CDR3: CASSQDRSAADSYEQYF. The DNA for the CDR3 is TGCGCCAGCAGCCAAGATCGATCCGCGGCAGATTCCTACGAGCAGTACTTC.

This chain links TRBV6-1 with TRBJ2-5, with a possible D match to TRBD2 (5 bases). The germline CDR1 and CDR2 sequences are MNHNS and SASEGT. The CDR3 contains 14 residues. Between the trimmed V and J ends, which lost 2 bases and 2 bases, there was a span of 9 bases. The CDR3 sequence: CASSELTGQETQYF. The CDR3 DNA reads TGTGCCAGCAGTGAACTAACGGGGCAAGAGACCCAGTACTTC.

The gene calls are TRBV9 and TRBJ2-5, with 8 bases lining up with TRBD2. This CDR3 comprises 15 residues. V was clipped by 7 bases and J by 3 bases; unmatched bases: 11. Germline lookup yields CDR1 SGDLS and CDR2 YYNGEE. The CDR3 region has the DNA TGTGCCAGCTCACGGGGGGGCTGGTGCAAAGAGACCCAGTACTTC. It specifies CASSRGGWCKETQYF.

CDR3: CASRRRPEEGWDYGYTF. The CDR3 DNA reads TGTGCCAGCAGGAGAAGACCGGAGGAGGGCTGGGACTATGGCTACACCTTC. The rearrangement joins TRBV28 to TRBJ1-2; no firm D call. Germline CDR1 and CDR2: MDHEN and SYDVKM. The CDR3 has 17 amino acids. With 6 bases removed from V and 3 bases from J, the gap between germline ends came to 23 bases.

The V gene is TRBV6-1, the J gene TRBJ1-5, with TRBD1 matching over 8 bases. Trimming cost V 6 bases and J 2 bases; bases outside gene matches: 3. Germline-derived CDR1 and CDR2 are MNHNS and SASEGT. CDR3 size: 14 residues. In DNA form, the CDR3 reads TGTGCCAGCAGCGAGACAGGGGGCAATCAGCCCCAGCATTTT. It is translated as CASSETGGNQPQHF.

The chain couples TRBV4-1 to TRBJ2-5; D is possibly TRBD2 (5 bases). Germline assignment: CDR1 MGHRA and CDR2 YSYEKL. V lost 2 bases, J lost 7 bases, and 20 bases lay in between. The CDR3 is made up of 16 amino acids. CDR3 sequence: CASSQPFLRDPGTQYF. The CDR3 bases are TGCGCCAGCAGCCAACCCTTCCTCCGGGATCCCGGGACCCAGTACTTC.

This chain uses TRBV19 with TRBJ2-3; 16 bases map to TRBD2. Germline lookup yields CDR1 LNHDA and CDR2 SQIVND (reference sequence). The V and J ends lost 5 bases and 4 bases, in that order; junction bases with no gene match: 6. This CDR3 region has 17 residues. The CDR3 protein is CASSDGTSGGAPDTQYF. The CDR3, as DNA: TGTGCCAGTAGTGATGGGACTAGCGGGGGGGCCCCAGATACGCAGTATTTT.

The genes are TRBV18 and TRBJ2-3; 14 bases are a match to TRBD2. Germline CDR1 KGHSH, CDR2 LQKENI. The CDR3 runs to 18 residues. Trimming removed 1 base from V and 1 base from J; junction bases left unmatched: 4. CDR3 nucleotides: TGTGCCAGCTCACCACGACTAGCGGGGGGGCCCCGCACAGATACGCAGTATTTT. It specifies CASSPRLAGGPRTDTQYF. The entire variable domain, with the rest obtained from reference TRBV18 and TRBJ2-3, is as follows: NAGVMQNPRHLVRRRGQEARLRCSPMKGHSHVYWYRQLPEEGLKFMVYLQKENIIDESGMPKERFSAEFPKEGPSILRIQQVVRGDSAAYFCASSPRLAGGPRTDTQYFGPGTRLTVL.

In DNA form, the CDR3 reads TGTGCTAGTGGTTTGGTAGGTACAGCTGGAAACACCATATATTTT. The encoded protein is CASGLVGTAGNTIYF. The chain carries TRBV12-5 and TRBJ1-3; no firm D call. In germline, CDR1 is LGHNT, CDR2 FRNRAP. The CDR3 runs 15 residues. With 0 bases removed from V and 2 bases from J, the gap between germline ends came to 8 bases.

The rearrangement links TRBV7-9 to TRBJ1-6; maybe TRBD1 (5 bases). Germline V gene sequence: CDR1 SEHNR, CDR2 FQNEAQ (reference sequence). The CDR3 length is 18 residues. The V gene lost 2 bases and the J gene lost 3 bases, with 17 bases spanning the gap. This CDR3 reads CASSLKGMGRHYNSPLHF. CDR3 sequence (DNA): TGTGCCAGCAGCTTAAAGGGGATGGGGCGCCACTATAATTCACCCCTCCACTTT.

The V gene is TRBV9, the J gene TRBJ2-7; TRBD2 is a possible D gene (6 bases). Trimming stripped 3 bases from V and 6 bases from J, with 16 bases between. The CDR3 totals 14 residues. Germline V gene sequence: CDR1 SGDLS, CDR2 YYNGEE. The CDR3 DNA reads as TGTGCCAGCAGCGCCGGCCCGACCGGGGGCGAGCAGTACTTC. It translates to CASSAGPTGGEQYF.

The chain couples TRBV7-3 to TRBJ2-1; TRBD2 agrees at 11 bases. J was trimmed by 0 bases and V by 3 bases; bases with no gene match: 7. Germline values: CDR1 SGHTA, CDR2 FQGTGA. This CDR3 comprises 18 residues. CDR3 protein: CASSFYSGGAVSYNEQFF. Written as DNA, the CDR3 is TGTGCCAGCAGCTTCTATAGCGGGGGGGCAGTCTCCTACAATGAGCAGTTCTTC. The full variable domain, in which reference TRBV7-3 and TRBJ2-1 provide the parts outside the CDR3, is GAGVSQTPSNKVTEKGKYVELRCDPISGHTALYWYRQSLGQGPEFLIYFQGTGAADDSGLPNDRFFAVRPEGSVSTLKIQRTERGDSAVYLCASSFYSGGAVSYNEQFFGPGTRLTVL.